This T cell receptor (beta chain) was documented in a study of T and B cells in COVID-19 patients. About the study: Recovered patients mostly had mild to moderate COVID-19 managed as outpatients. The study's findings and limits: Highly clonal in active COVID-19, TRB repertoires exceeded healthy-donor diversity and richness at recovery. Patients with COVID-19 reportedly showed strongly skewed T cell receptor beta variable and joining gene usage.

This clonotype is judged medium-sized (0.01 to 0.1%). The target antigen is unknown. This CDR3 is 15 amino acids long. Germline CDR1 and CDR2: LNHDA and SQIVND (reference sequence). The V and J ends lost 5 bases and 3 bases respectively, with 16 bases between them. Each TRB amplification used about 250-550 ng of genomic DNA from blood. BIOMED2 TRB-A/B primer pools were used in multiplex TRB PCR. Each CDR3 protein is one row after TCRdb ran MiXCR on the multiplex PCR reads. The table records tens of thousands of distinct CDR3 sequences, about 33% of them present only once. The sequence came from a human donor who had recovered from COVID-19. The specimen was blood. The genes are TRBV19 and TRBJ2-5; D could derive from TRBD1 or TRBD2 (6 bases each). This CDR3 reads CASSARRGPEETQYF. CDR3 coding DNA: TGTGCCAGTAGTGCTCGCCGGGGGCCAGAAGAGACCCAGTACTTC.